The present T cell receptor (beta chain) was sequenced within a study of siplizumab effects on memory and regulatory T cells (dated by TCRdb to about 2019). Concerning the study at large: The effect of the anti-CD2 antibody siplizumab on alloreactive T-cell subsets was examined in allogeneic mixed lymphocyte reactions constructed from human PBMCs. The full study reports these points: Greater diversity appeared to be present in unstimulated naive T cells than in memory T cells, and a substantial contribution to the alloresponse seemed to be made by naive cells. The cumulative frequency of alloreactive sequences traceable to unstimulated CD4+ memory T cells was significantly reduced by siplizumab. Because sequences at frequencies below about 10^-5 were poorly captured, only a minor fraction of alloreactive clones could be mapped back to unstimulated subsets. Whether proliferating Tregs from siplizumab cultures actually had suppressive function was not functionally confirmed. About 75-96% of proliferating CD4+ or CD8+ clones could not be given a naive or memory phenotype. In reactions with siplizumab, an average of about 62% of mappable alloreactive CD4+ clones were Treg-derived, compared with approximately 29% in control reactions.

As for this clone: Its recognized antigen is unknown. Base qualities are missing; no much larger clone stands one base away.

The CDR3, cysteine through phenylalanine, is 14 amino acids long. The sequence is cut down to CDR3 DNA, 42 bases in frame from base 1. The germline ends are 9 bases apart after V is trimmed by 2 bases and J by 5 bases. From the germline V gene (reference sequence), CDR1 is MNHEY and CDR2 is SMNVEV. In a few donor pairs, further sequencing was done on unstimulated CD8+ naive, CD4+ memory, CD8+ TEMRA, CD4+ naive and CD8+ effector memory subsets. TCRbeta CDR3 sequencing was performed on sorted unstimulated T cells and on proliferating T cells recovered from mixed lymphocyte reactions. Fresh whole blood from fewer than 12 HLA-typed healthy donors was used to isolate PBMCs. To prepare the library, the immunoSEQ multiplex PCR assay was applied. Each sample had 85,000 to 100,000 TCR templates assayed by the deep sequencing platform. Genomic DNA extracted from sorted T cells was the material used for TCRbeta CDR3 sequencing. The authors' pipeline ran thus. The R programming language was used for the clonal analysis of the TCRbeta CDR3 data. Alloreactive CD4+ and CD8+ clones were defined by comparing unstimulated samples with post-reaction CFSE-low samples. Regulatory or non-regulatory origin was assigned to alloreactive CD4+ clones by matching of sequences to sorted unstimulated Treg and non-Treg repertoires. Sourced from immuneACCESS, this table was stored by TCRdb with only in-frame sequences that have V and J called. A share of the clones is absent; for the studies checked, an unresolved V gene accounts for under half, and the remainder has no known explanation. V, J and clone size are those of that table, while D and trimming were read from the DNA. For this sample the table gives some 100,000 clones, of which around 97% were detected only once. In total, the top ten clones hold around 0.03% of the sample.

This clonotype was sampled from a human donor in good health. The rearranged segments are TRBV27 and TRBJ2-2; D gene: possibly TRBD1, on 5 matching bases. The source material was naive CD4+ T cells sorted from blood. The cell subset or site label, as the study defines it: unstimulated naive T cells. The CDR3 in this case is CASSLGAATGELFF. Read as DNA, the sequence is TGTGCCAGCAGTTTAGGGGCAGCGACCGGGGAGCTGTTTTTT.